The 29 T cell receptor beta chains listed next were all sequenced from one sample in a study of shared clonotypes between healthy human individuals (TCRdb year 2020). The method was the immunoSEQ multiplex PCR assay. TCRdb re-hosts the immuneACCESS table, in-frame sequences only. Its copies lack some clones; in the studies checked, an unresolved V gene accounts for under half of them, and the cause for the rest is not known. The sample table holds some 580,000 clones, of which 95% to 98% were seen once. 0.3% of the sample is held by the ten biggest clonotypes. CD8 naive samples were CD45RO-negative cells positively selected for CCR7, giving a CD45RA+CCR7+ population that excluded TemRA cells. Input material: naive CD8+ T cells sorted from blood. The cell subset or site label on this specimen signifies: CD45RA+CCR7+. Receptor source: a young man in good health.

Concerning this clone itself: This specimen includes other DNA sequences encoding the same CDR3. V usage is TRBV7-2 and J usage is TRBJ2-7; 13 bases map to TRBD2. CDR1 is SGHTA, CDR2 FQGNSA, per germline. The CDR3 contains 14 residues. V lost 4 bases and J lost 6; bases outside the gene matches: 3. This CDR3 reads CASSSGLAGVEQYF. Written as DNA, the CDR3 is TGTGCCAGCAGCTCCGGACTAGCGGGAGTCGAGCAGTACTTC.

This clone has only one observation. The V call is TRBV6-5, the J call TRBJ1-5; 7 positions match TRBD1. V gave up 0 bases and J gave up 7 bases; unmatched junction bases: 6. This CDR3 region has 15 residues. CDR1 and CDR2 from the germline V gene are MNHEY and SVGAGI. As DNA, the CDR3 is TGTGCCAGCAGTTACTCAGTGACAGGGAGCCAGCCCCAGCATTTT. Encoded protein: CASSYSVTGSQPQHF.

The V and J genes are TRBV29-1 and TRBJ2-7; 7 bases match TRBD1. The CDR3 consists of 13 residues. Germline V CDR1 and CDR2: SQVTM, ANQGSEA. The junction had 9 bases not matched to a gene; V was cut back by 3 bases and J by 7 bases. CDR3 DNA sequence: TGCAGCGTTGATCCGACAGGGTTGGAAGAGCAGTACTTC. It encodes CSVDPTGLEEQYF.

This clone came up once. The V gene is TRBV5-6, the J gene TRBJ2-1, with TRBD2 matching 7 bases. In germline, CDR1 is SGHDT, CDR2 YYEEEE. The CDR3 contains 13 residues. Unmatched junction bases numbered 2, after V lost 4 bases and J lost 4 bases. The CDR3 is CASSRTSYNEQFF. The DNA of the CDR3 is TGTGCCAGCAGCAGGACTAGTTACAATGAGCAGTTCTTC.

In DNA, the CDR3 is TGTGCCAGCAGTCCCCTTTTAGAGAATGAAAAACTGTTTTTT. Its translation: CASSPLLENEKLFF. The chain carries TRBV27 and TRBJ1-4, with no clear D. Trimming removed 5 bases at V and 5 bases at J, with 12 bases between. This CDR3 is built from 14 residues. Germline values: CDR1 MNHEY, CDR2 SMNVEV (reference sequence).

V usage is TRBV7-9 and J usage is TRBJ2-7, with 7 bases that match TRBD2. There are 15 residues in the CDR3. V gave up 5 bases and J gave up 3 bases; unmatched junction bases: 10. Germline V CDR1 and CDR2: SEHNR, FQNEAQ (reference sequence). CDR3 sequence: CASSPFAGASYEQYF. DNA of the CDR3: TGTGCCAGCAGCCCCTTCGCGGGAGCAAGCTACGAGCAGTACTTC.

The rearrangement joins TRBV12-5 to TRBJ2-3; 9 bases fit TRBD2. Germline CDR1 is LGHNT and CDR2 is FRNRAP. J lost 4 bases, V lost 4 bases, and 6 bases had no gene match. The length of the CDR3 is 15 residues. This CDR3 reads CASGSPGTSPDTQYF. CDR3 coding DNA: TGTGCTAGTGGTTCCCCCGGGACTAGCCCAGATACGCAGTATTTT.

The chain employs TRBV5-5 and TRBJ2-1; unclear D gene. The CDR3 covers 13 residues. The V and J ends lost 0 bases and 3 bases respectively, with 4 bases between them. Germline CDR1 is SGHKS and CDR2 is YYEKEE (reference sequence). CDR3 sequence: CASSLAIYNEQFF. The CDR3 nucleotides read TGTGCCAGCAGCTTGGCCATCTACAATGAGCAGTTCTTC.

The chain links TRBV5-6 to TRBJ2-3, with unresolved D. The CDR3 is 17 residues long. Trimming pared 4 bases from V and 1 base from J, leaving 19 bases between. Germline CDR1 SGHDT, CDR2 YYEEEE. Here the CDR3 reads CASSPPGPFRGTDTQYF. The CDR3 DNA reads as TGTGCCAGCAGCCCGCCGGGCCCTTTTCGGGGCACAGATACGCAGTATTTT.

This rearrangement joins TRBV5-4 to TRBJ2-7; 9 bases agree with TRBD1. V lost 7 bases and J lost 4; bases outside the gene matches: 9. Germline-derived CDR1 and CDR2 are SGHNT and YYREEE (reference sequence). CDR3 length: 14 amino acids. This CDR3 is CASRDWDRAYEQYF. In DNA, the CDR3 is TGTGCCAGCCGCGATTGGGACAGGGCATACGAGCAGTACTTC.

The rearrangement uses TRBV27 and TRBJ2-3, with no clear D. Germline-derived CDR1 and CDR2 are MNHEY and SMNVEV (reference sequence). V dropped 5 bases and J dropped 1 base, with 7 bases sitting between them. The length of the CDR3 is 13 residues. CDR3 protein: CASSPPGTDTQYF. CDR3 nucleotide sequence: TGTGCCAGCAGTCCACCGGGCACAGATACGCAGTATTTT.

The table lists this clone with a count of one. The V and J genes are TRBV7-2 and TRBJ2-7; D not resolved. Germline CDR1 reads SGHTA; CDR2 reads FQGNSA. Between the trimmed V and J ends, which lost 3 bases and 1 base, there was a span of 7 bases. This CDR3 comprises 13 residues. The CDR3 DNA reads TGTGCCAGCAGCTTCTGGCGGTCCTACGAGCAGTACTTC. Its translation is CASSFWRSYEQYF.

The V and J genes are TRBV27 and TRBJ1-1, with 7 bases identical to TRBD1. J lost 5 bases, V lost 2 bases, and 5 bases had no gene match. The germline CDR1 and CDR2 sequences are MNHEY and SMNVEV (reference sequence). This CDR3 is 14 amino acids long. CDR3 in amino acids: CASSLQGVGTEAFF. DNA for the CDR3: TGTGCCAGCAGTTTACAGGGGGTAGGGACTGAAGCTTTCTTT.

The V gene is TRBV7-2, the J gene TRBJ2-3; 9 nucleotides align to TRBD2. Trimming took 1 base from V and 1 from J; bases not matched to a gene: 6. Germline values: CDR1 SGHTA, CDR2 FQGNSA. CDR3 size: 17 residues. The chain's CDR3 is CASSLVLAGWGTDTQYF. CDR3 nucleotides: TGTGCCAGCAGCTTAGTCCTAGCGGGGTGGGGCACAGATACGCAGTATTTT.

The V and J genes are TRBV2 and TRBJ2-7, with 11 bases matching TRBD1. V was clipped by 9 bases and J by 6 bases; unmatched bases: 4. The CDR3 length is 12 residues. The germline CDR1 and CDR2 sequences are SNHLY and FYNNEI. The CDR3 is CASRDRGSEQYF. The CDR3 DNA reads TGTGCCAGTAGGGACAGGGGGTCCGAGCAGTACTTC.

This chain links TRBV9 with TRBJ2-1; 14 bases map to TRBD2. J gave up 8 bases and V 2 bases, and 6 bases lay outside the gene matches. The germline CDR1 and CDR2 sequences are SGDLS and YYNGEE. The CDR3 spans 16 residues. Here the CDR3 DNA reads TGTGCCAGCAGCGTGAGGACTAGCGGGAGGTTTGATGAGCAGTTCTTC. It codes for CASSVRTSGRFDEQFF.

Here the CDR3 DNA reads TGTGCCAGCAGCTTCGGGACTAGCGGGCATAGCTCCTACGAGCAGTACTTC. Protein sequence: CASSFGTSGHSSYEQYF. The gene calls are TRBV11-2 and TRBJ2-7; TRBD2 aligns across 12 bases. This CDR3 contains 17 residues. Germline CDR1 SGHAT, CDR2 FQNNGV. With 3 bases clipped from V and 0 bases from J, the junction kept 6 bases outside the gene matches.

The genes are TRBV18 and TRBJ2-6; D ambiguous. V shed 2 bases and J shed 3 bases, with 14 bases lying between them. The germline gives CDR1 KGHSH, CDR2 LQKENI. This CDR3 region has 17 residues. CDR3: CASSPVERKGGANVLTF. The CDR3, as DNA: TGTGCCAGCTCACCAGTCGAAAGGAAGGGTGGGGCCAACGTCCTGACTTTC.

The gene calls are TRBV4-1 and TRBJ2-2, with 12 bases lining up with TRBD2. Germline V lookup: CDR1 MGHRA, CDR2 YSYEKL. The junction had 12 bases not matched to a gene; V was cut back by 0 bases and J by 7 bases. This CDR3 comprises 19 residues. The DNA for the CDR3 is TGCGCCAGCAGCCAAGAATCTCCTAGCGGGAGGGCGGACGGCGGGGAGCTGTTTTTT. It translates to CASSQESPSGRADGGELFF.

The chain employs TRBV7-9 and TRBJ1-2; D gene uncertain. From germline, CDR1 is SEHNR and CDR2 FQNEAQ (reference sequence). V lost 5 bases and J 4 bases, leaving 11 bases between the germline ends. CDR3 length equals 13 residues. The CDR3 DNA reads as TGTGCCAGCAGCCCAACGGAAGTCTATGGCTACACCTTC. Amino acid sequence: CASSPTEVYGYTF. The variable domain in full, with the rest retrieved from reference TRBV7-9 and TRBJ1-2, is DTGVSQNPRHKITKRGQNVTFRCDPISEHNRLYWYRQTLGQGPEFLTYFQNEAQLEKSRLLSDRFSAERPKGSFSTLEIQRTEQGDSAMYLCASSPTEVYGYTFGSGTRLTVV.

The chain is built from TRBV6-1 and TRBJ2-5; possibly TRBD2 for D (5 bases). The J call could be wrong; TRBJ2-7 is a better fit for the DNA end. This CDR3 comprises 13 residues. The V gene's germline CDR1 is MNHNS and CDR2 SASEGT. CDR3 protein: CASSGEGVYEQYF. The CDR3 DNA reads TGTGCCAGCAGTGGAGAGGGTGTCTACGAGCAGTACTTC.

The gene calls are TRBV7-6 and TRBJ1-4; 7 bases line up with TRBD1. The germline V gene encodes CDR1 SGHVS and CDR2 FNYEAQ. V lost 4 bases to trimming and J lost 0 bases; unmatched junction nucleotides: 5. There are 16 residues in the CDR3. The CDR3 coding sequence is TGTGCCAGCAGCTCACTACAGGGGCCAACTAATGAAAAACTGTTTTTT. Amino acids: CASSSLQGPTNEKLFF.

The gene calls are TRBV7-9 and TRBJ2-7, with D possibly matching TRBD1 (5 bases). From germline, CDR1 is SEHNR and CDR2 FQNEAQ (reference sequence). This CDR3 comprises 13 residues. The V end lost 7 bases, the J end lost 4 bases, and 14 bases lay between the germline ends. The CDR3 region has the DNA TGTGCCAGCACCCAAGGGGCTTCTTACGAGCAGTACTTC. This translates into CASTQGASYEQYF.

This chain uses TRBV28 with TRBJ2-2; TRBD2 matches 10 bases. CDR3 length: 21 amino acids. With 4 bases clipped from V and 2 bases from J, the junction kept 19 bases outside the gene matches. Germline-derived CDR1 and CDR2 are MDHEN and SYDVKM. CDR3 region: CASSWGKTTTSGPANTGELFF. The CDR3 DNA follows: TGTGCCAGCAGTTGGGGGAAAACCACGACTAGCGGGCCTGCAAACACCGGGGAGCTGTTTTTT.

The chain carries TRBV7-9 and TRBJ1-5; D possibly corresponds to TRBD1 (5 bases). Trimming pared 7 bases from V and 0 bases from J, leaving 13 bases between. CDR1 is SEHNR and CDR2 is FQNEAQ in the germline V gene (reference sequence). CDR3 length: 15 amino acids. CDR3 region: CASTAGGYSNQPQHF. The DNA of the CDR3 is TGTGCCAGCACCGCCGGGGGTTATAGCAATCAGCCCCAGCATTTT.

The V call is TRBV4-2, the J call TRBJ2-7; TRBD2 matches at 12 bases. Per germline, CDR1 LGHNA and CDR2 YNFKEQ. The CDR3 length is 16 residues. J was trimmed by 2 bases and V by 3 bases; bases with no gene match: 5. CDR3 bases: TGTGCCAGCAGCCAGGGACTAGCGGGCAGAACCTACGAGCAGTACTTC. Protein sequence: CASSQGLAGRTYEQYF.

The chain joins TRBV28 to TRBJ2-7, with a tentative D call TRBD1 (6 bases). This CDR3 comprises 16 residues. Trimming stripped 6 bases from V and 3 bases from J, with 21 bases between. Germline V gene sequence: CDR1 MDHEN, CDR2 SYDVKM. In DNA form, the CDR3 reads TGTGCCAGCAGACCGGACAGAGTTGAGATATACTACGAGCAGTACTTC. Translated, it gives CASRPDRVEIYYEQYF.

The J gene is TRBJ2-7, the V gene TRBV29-1, with D perhaps matching TRBD2 (6 bases). CDR1 and CDR2 (germline): SQVTM, ANQGSEA. This CDR3 is 11 amino acids long. V was pared by 3 bases and J by 5 bases, with 8 bases between. The CDR3 is CSVDGGDEQYF. DNA for the CDR3: TGCAGCGTTGACGGAGGGGACGAGCAGTACTTC.

DNA for the CDR3: TGCAGCGGTAGACTAGCGGGAGTGAACACCGGGGAGCTGTTTTTT. It yields the protein CSGRLAGVNTGELFF. The chain uses TRBV29-1 and TRBJ2-2, with 12 bases that match TRBD2. With V trimmed by 7 bases and J by 1 base, 4 bases remained unmatched. Germline CDR1 reads SQVTM; CDR2 reads ANQGSEA. The CDR3 is made up of 15 amino acids.